This TCR beta chain appears in the sequencing data of a study of PD-1 blockade in classical Hodgkin lymphoma. Findings and limits, study-wide: CD4+ TCR diversity climbed significantly by C4D1, unlike CD8+ TCR diversity.

Assay used: immunoSEQ multiplex PCR; TCRdb lists only in-frame clones, some missing. The table has around 25,000 clones, around 74% seen once. About this clone itself: Its target is not known.

This CDR3 has 14 residues. V lost 4 bases and J lost 5, with 12 bases in between. Germline-derived CDR1 and CDR2 are SNHLY and FYNNEI. Time point noted: cycle 4 day 1 (C4D1), after five to seven weeks of nivolumab. All the patients suffered relapse after autologous stem cell transplantation, and brentuximab vedotin exposure differed. Classifying best responses yielded complete response, partial response or progressive disease. The rearrangement joins TRBV2 to TRBJ1-5; D unresolved. The source material was peripheral blood mononuclear cells (PBMCs), sampled before the fourth cycle of nivolumab. This sequence originates from a human donor with classical Hodgkin lymphoma. The CDR3 reads CASSVFGEDQPQHF. CDR3 in DNA: TGTGCCAGCAGTGTTTTCGGGGAGGATCAGCCCCAGCATTTT. The variable domain in full, with the rest retrieved from reference TRBV2 and TRBJ1-5, is EPEVTQTPSHQVTQMGQEVILRCVPISNHLYFYWYRQILGQKVEFLVSFYNNEISEKSEIFDDQFSVERPDGSNFTLKIRSTKLEDSAMYFCASSVFGEDQPQHFGDGTRLSIL.